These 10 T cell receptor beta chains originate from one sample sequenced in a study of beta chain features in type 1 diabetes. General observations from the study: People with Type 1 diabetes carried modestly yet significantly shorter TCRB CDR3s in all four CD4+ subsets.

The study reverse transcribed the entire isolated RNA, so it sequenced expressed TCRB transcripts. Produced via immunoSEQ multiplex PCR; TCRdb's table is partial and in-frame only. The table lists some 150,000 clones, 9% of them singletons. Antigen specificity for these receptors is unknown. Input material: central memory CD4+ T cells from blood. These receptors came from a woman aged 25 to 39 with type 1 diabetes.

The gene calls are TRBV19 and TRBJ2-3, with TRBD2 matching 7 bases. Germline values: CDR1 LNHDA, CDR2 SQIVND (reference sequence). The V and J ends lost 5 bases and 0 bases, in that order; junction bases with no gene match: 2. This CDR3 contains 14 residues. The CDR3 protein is CASSRGSSTDTQYF. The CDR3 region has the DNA TGTGCCAGTAGTCGCGGGAGTAGCACAGATACGCAGTATTTT.

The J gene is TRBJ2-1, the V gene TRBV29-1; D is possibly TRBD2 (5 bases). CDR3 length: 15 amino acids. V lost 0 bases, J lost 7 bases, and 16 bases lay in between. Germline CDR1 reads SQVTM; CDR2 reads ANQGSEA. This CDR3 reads CSVEDQRAGLNEQFF. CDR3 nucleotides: TGCAGCGTTGAAGATCAGAGGGCAGGATTGAATGAGCAGTTCTTC.

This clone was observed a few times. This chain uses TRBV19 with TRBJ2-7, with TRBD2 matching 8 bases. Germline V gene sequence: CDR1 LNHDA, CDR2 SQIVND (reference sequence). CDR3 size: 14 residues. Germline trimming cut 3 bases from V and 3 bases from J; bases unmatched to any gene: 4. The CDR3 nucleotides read TGTGCCAGTAGTATGACGGGAGGGAGCTACGAGCAGTACTTC. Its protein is CASSMTGGSYEQYF.

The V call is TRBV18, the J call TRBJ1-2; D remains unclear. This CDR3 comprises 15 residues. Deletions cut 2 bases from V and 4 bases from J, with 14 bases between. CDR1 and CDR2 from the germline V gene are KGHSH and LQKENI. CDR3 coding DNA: TGTGCCAGCTCACCAAATACGGGAGTCATCTATGGCTACACCTTC. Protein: CASSPNTGVIYGYTF.

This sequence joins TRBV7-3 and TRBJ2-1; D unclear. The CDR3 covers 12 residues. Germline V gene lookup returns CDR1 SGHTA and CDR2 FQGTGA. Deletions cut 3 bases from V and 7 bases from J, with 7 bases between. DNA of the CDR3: TGTGCCAGCAGCTTCGCGGAGAATGAGCAGTTCTTC. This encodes CASSFAENEQFF. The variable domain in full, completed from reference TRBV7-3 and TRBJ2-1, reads GAGVSQTPSNKVTEKGKYVELRCDPISGHTALYWYRQSLGQGPEFLIYFQGTGAADDSGLPNDRFFAVRPEGSVSTLKIQRTERGDSAVYLCASSFAENEQFFGPGTRLTVL.

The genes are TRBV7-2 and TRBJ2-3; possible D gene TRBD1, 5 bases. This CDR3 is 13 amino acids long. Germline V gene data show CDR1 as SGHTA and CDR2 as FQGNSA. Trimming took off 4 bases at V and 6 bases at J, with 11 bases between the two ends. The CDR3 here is CASSSDIVDTQYF. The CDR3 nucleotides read TGTGCCAGCAGCTCGGACATCGTGGATACGCAGTATTTT. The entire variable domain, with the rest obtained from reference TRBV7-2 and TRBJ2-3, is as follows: GAGVSQSPSNKVTEKGKDVELRCDPISGHTALYWYRQSLGQGLEFLIYFQGNSAPDKSGLPSDRFSAERTGGSVSTLTIQRTQQEDSAVYLCASSSDIVDTQYFGPGTRLTVL.

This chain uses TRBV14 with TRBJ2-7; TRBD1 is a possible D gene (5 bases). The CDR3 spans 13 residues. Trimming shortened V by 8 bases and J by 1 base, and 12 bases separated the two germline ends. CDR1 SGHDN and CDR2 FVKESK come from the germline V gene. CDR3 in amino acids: CASRPSGSYEQYF. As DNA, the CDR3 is TGTGCCAGCCGTCCTTCAGGGTCCTACGAGCAGTACTTC.

The CDR3 region has the DNA TGCGCCAGCAGCCCCACCCAACGGGAGACCCAGTACTTC. It encodes CASSPTQRETQYF. V is TRBV5-1 and J is TRBJ2-5; D gene uncertain. The CDR3 has 13 amino acids. V was cut by 4 bases and J by 5 bases, with 12 bases left in between. The germline V gene encodes CDR1 SGHRS and CDR2 YFSETQ. Full variable domain (missing parts from reference TRBV5-1 and TRBJ2-5): KAGVTQTPRYLIKTRGQQVTLSCSPISGHRSVSWYQQTPGQGLQFLFEYFSETQRNKGNFPGRFSGRQFSNSRSEMNVSTLELGDSALYLCASSPTQRETQYFGPGTRLLVL.

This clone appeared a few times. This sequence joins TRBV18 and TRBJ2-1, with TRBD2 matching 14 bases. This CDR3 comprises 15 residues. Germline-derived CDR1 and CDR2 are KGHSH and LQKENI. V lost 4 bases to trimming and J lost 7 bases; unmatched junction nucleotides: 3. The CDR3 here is CASSQGLAGDNEQFF. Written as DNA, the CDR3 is TGTGCCAGCTCACAGGGACTAGCGGGAGATAATGAGCAGTTCTTC.

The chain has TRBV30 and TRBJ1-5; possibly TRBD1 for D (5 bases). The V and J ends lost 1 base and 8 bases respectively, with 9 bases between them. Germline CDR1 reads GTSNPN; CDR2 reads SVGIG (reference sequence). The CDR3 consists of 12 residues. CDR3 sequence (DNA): TGTGCCTGGAGTGCAGGGATGAAGCCCCAGCATTTT. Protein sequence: CAWSAGMKPQHF.